Sequencing of this T cell receptor beta chain was carried out in a study of OX40 agonist ivuxolimab in advanced cancers. Study summary: The study reported partial responses in three patients: one hepatocellular carcinoma, two cutaneous melanoma.

Study results and caveats: At 0.1 to 3.0 mg/kg, CD4+ and CD8+ blood T cells expanded clonally by week 6. On average, CD8+ T cells showed a greater number of expanded clones than CD4+. Part of the nonresponder group also had normalized T-cell clonal expansion that was low.

The method was immunoSEQ multiplex PCR; TCRdb's version includes in-frame clones alone and lacks a portion of them. The profile shows 70,000 to 85,000 clones, approximately 88% of them singletons. As concerns this clone: Its antigen is still unknown.

The receptor comes from an adult with an advanced solid tumor such as melanoma, head and neck, liver or kidney cancer. This specimen consisted of CD4+ or CD8+ T cells sorted from blood, obtained in a trial of the OX40 agonist ivuxolimab.

This CDR3 reads CASSVGGSDTEAFF. CDR3 nucleotide sequence: TGTGCCAGCAGCGTAGGGGGGTCGGACACTGAAGCTTTCTTT. V gene TRBV9 combines with J gene TRBJ1-1; a weak D match, TRBD1 (5 bases). The V gene lost 0 bases and the J gene lost 3 bases, with 9 bases spanning the gap. Germline values: CDR1 SGDLS, CDR2 YYNGEE. This CDR3 has 14 residues.